Below, 3 T cell receptor beta chains from the same sample are listed, as sequenced in a study of cytomegalovirus exposure and HLA in healthy donors. The primer mix had 60 Vbeta and 13 Jbeta primers. Sequenced by immunoSEQ multiplex PCR; TCRdb stores in-frame clones only, minus some. The profile shows approximately 160,000 clones, over 75% of them singletons. Sequences were obtained from PBMCs. Receptors originate from a man aged 45-65 years in good health and CMV-seropositive.

V and J are TRBV18 and TRBJ1-5, with TRBD1 matching over 8 bases. V dropped 4 bases and J dropped 2; count of bases not matched to a gene: 7. Germline loops: CDR1 KGHSH, CDR2 LQKENI. The CDR3 covers 16 residues. The CDR3 loop reads CASSLGTGGRNQPQHF. CDR3 DNA: TGTGCCAGCTCACTTGGGACAGGCGGTCGCAATCAGCCCCAGCATTTT.

V is TRBV6-6 and J is TRBJ1-2; possible D gene TRBD1, 5 bases. The germline V gene encodes CDR1 MNHNY and CDR2 SVGAGI (reference sequence). The V end lost 6 bases, the J end lost 8 bases, and 16 bases lay between the germline ends. This CDR3 has 13 amino acids. Here the CDR3 DNA reads TGTGCCAGCAGCCTTCGAGGGGAGGGCGGCTACACCTTC. Translated: CASSLRGEGGYTF.

V gene TRBV18 combines with J gene TRBJ2-2; 8 nucleotides align to TRBD2. J was trimmed by 2 bases and V by 3 bases; bases with no gene match: 5. CDR1 is KGHSH and CDR2 is LQKENI in the germline V gene. This CDR3 region has 16 residues. CDR3 DNA: TGTGCCAGCTCACCTAGCGGGACACTTAACACCGGGGAGCTGTTTTTT. It encodes CASSPSGTLNTGELFF.